This T cell receptor (beta chain) was found in a study of T-cell reconstitution after alpha-beta-depleted transplantation in children. Study-wide results and limits: From newly produced T cells came most of the T-cell counts and diversity one year after transplant. About two months after transplant, alpha-beta T cells reportedly came from several hundred expanded graft clones. Elevated TCRbeta diversity at day 60 was traced, in some patients, to surviving recipient T cells and thymic progenitors.

This clonotype was counted only a few times. The antigen remains unidentified. The CDR3 sequence is 14 residues long. Trimming removed 5 bases at V and 9 bases at J, with 17 bases between. CDR1 SGHVS and CDR2 FQNEAQ come from the germline V gene. Using unique molecular identifiers, the investigators prepared the TCRbeta library. TCRdb redid the calling of the PCR reads with MiXCR, one entry per CDR3 protein. The sample gives 500,000 to 650,000 distinct CDR3 sequences, 11% of which show up once; less than 15% is in the top ten. Here the sequenced sample was PBMCs, mostly from graft donor cells, taken 180 days after TCRalphabeta/CD19-depleted stem cell transplant. This receptor was identified in a female patient aged 2-9 years who had a stem cell transplant for aplastic anemia, so the T cells may come from the graft donor. The chain combines TRBV7-8 with TRBJ2-1; perhaps TRBD2 as D (6 bases). CDR3 in amino acids: CASSRDFHRGEQFF. DNA for the CDR3: TGTGCCAGCAGCCGGGACTTCCATCGCGGTGAGCAGTTCTTC.